This T cell receptor (beta chain) comes out of a study of T-cell memory formation after mild COVID-19. As for the study in general: Largely, the TCR clusters proved donor specific.

TCRdb re-analysed the 5' RACE reads in MiXCR, keeping a single row per CDR3 protein. The table lists tens of thousands of distinct CDR3 sequences, about 23% of them singletons, with approximately 45% in the top ten. General study results and limits: CD4/CD8 balance held among clones contracting day 15 to 85, and later expanders leaned CD4+. Memory cells collected pre-infection included some clones that later responded, suggesting cross-reactive memory joined. CD4+ contracting clones were found mainly in CM and EM, and CD8+ ones in EMRA.

This CDR3 spans 13 amino acids. V dropped 5 bases and J dropped 6 bases, with 11 bases sitting between them. About this clonotype: Its antigen is as yet unknown.

This sequence joins TRBV12-3 or TRBV12-4 and TRBJ1-5; D might be TRBD1 (5 bases). The specimen sequenced was PBMCs or a T cell subset sorted from them (not recorded which). The receptor's source is a man aged 18 to 29 who had mild COVID-19 (a few samples of this study predate the infection). Cell type and time point are not known. The CDR3 DNA follows: TGTGCCAGCAGTGGGGAGGGGATTCAGCCCCAGCATTTT. Translation gives CASSGEGIQPQHF.